This is a list of T cell receptor beta chains from one sample in a study of cytomegalovirus exposure and HLA in healthy donors. TCRdb keeps only in-frame clones here, not all; method: immunoSEQ multiplex PCR. This sample has more than 100,000 clones, with roughly three quarters found just once. Material for sequencing was PBMCs. The receptor source for this set is a woman aged 55-70 years in good health and CMV-seronegative. The conserved cysteine and the conserved F or W are not part of the CDR3 here. Each record gives: V gene, J gene, CDR3 protein.

TRBV7-3	TRBJ2-2	ASSSGDRLTNTGELF
TRBV5-1	TRBJ2-5	ASSFGTGKETQY
TRBV5-1	TRBJ1-1	ASSLDLIMNTEAF
TRBV5-1	TRBJ2-7	ASSFKPSGRSYEQY
TRBV28	TRBJ2-7	ASSLGTGTLYEQY
TRBV28	TRBJ2-7	ASSLGGGTYEQY
TRBV11-2	TRBJ1-3	ASSRRQGLSSGNTIY
TRBV7-2	TRBJ2-5	ASSIDRFWETQY
TRBV5-6	TRBJ1-6	ASSLYPDRDSPLH
TRBV4-2	TRBJ2-5	ASNPTGGVSETQY
TRBV15	TRBJ2-1	ATSRDKGQGGGEQF
TRBV20-1	TRBJ1-4	SALSNEKLF
TRBV30	TRBJ1-3	AWIGSPGNTIY
TRBV28	TRBJ2-7	ASTTTGGTYEQY
TRBV19	TRBJ1-5	ASRSRGRMVNQPQH